The 8 T cell receptor beta chains below were found in one sample sequenced in a study of blood T cell repertoires in COVID-19. Sequenced by immunoSEQ multiplex PCR; TCRdb stores in-frame clones only, minus some. The table has over 90,000 clones, roughly 86% seen once. Sequencing was performed on peripheral blood. Receptors originate from a man aged 40-55 years with active or convalescent COVID-19.

This chain uses TRBV3-1 (or the pseudogene TRBV3-2) with TRBJ2-2; TRBD2 aligns across 7 bases. With V trimmed by 0 bases and J by 10 bases, 8 bases remained unmatched. The CDR3 totals 15 residues. Germline V gene data show CDR1 as LGHDT and CDR2 as YNNKEL (reference sequence). The CDR3 reads CASSQDYGGFEELFF. In nucleotides, the CDR3 is TGTGCCAGCAGCCAAGACTACGGGGGGTTCGAGGAGCTGTTTTTT.

The genes are TRBV14 and TRBJ1-6; D possibly corresponds to TRBD1 (6 bases). Looked up from germline, CDR1 is SGHDN and CDR2 is FVKESK. V gave up 0 bases and J gave up 4 bases, with 16 bases separating them. CDR3 size: 18 residues. The CDR3 DNA follows: TGTGCCAGCAGCCAAGATCTGGAACAGGGCTATTATAATTCACCCCTCCACTTT. The encoded protein is CASSQDLEQGYYNSPLHF. The full variable domain, rest sourced from reference TRBV14 and TRBJ1-6, is EAGVTQFPSHSVIEKGQTVTLRCDPISGHDNLYWYRRVMGKEIKFLLHFVKESKQDESGMPNNRFLAERTGGTYSTLKVQPAELEDSGVYFCASSQDLEQGYYNSPLHFGNGTRLTVT.

The V gene is TRBV3-1 (or the pseudogene TRBV3-2), the J gene TRBJ2-3, with 10 bases matching TRBD2. Germline loops: CDR1 LGHDT, CDR2 YNNKEL (reference sequence). CDR3 length: 15 residues. The J segment lost 9 bases and the V segment lost 0 bases, leaving 6 bases of the junction unmatched. As DNA, the CDR3 is TGTGCCAGCAGCCAAGACCTGCAGCGGGGGGGCACGCAGTATTTT. This translates into CASSQDLQRGGTQYF.

The chain uses TRBV9 and TRBJ2-7; tentative D call: TRBD1 (5 bases). Trimming cost V 3 bases and J 6 bases, with 13 bases left between them. Germline CDR1 reads SGDLS; CDR2 reads YYNGEE. The CDR3 extends over 13 amino acids. DNA for the CDR3: TGTGCCAGCAGCGACTCCCAGGGCATCGAGCAGTACTTC. Amino acid sequence: CASSDSQGIEQYF.

V and J are TRBV7-2 and TRBJ2-1; TRBD2 is a possible D gene (6 bases). CDR1 and CDR2 from the germline V gene are SGHTA and FQGNSA. The V end was cut by 4 bases, the J end by 4 bases, with 20 bases between. This CDR3 region has 17 residues. The CDR3, as DNA: TGTGCCAGCAGCTACGACGCTCAACTAGCCTCGTACAATGAGCAGTTCTTC. It is translated as CASSYDAQLASYNEQFF.

The chain is built from TRBV19 and TRBJ2-6, with a weak D call TRBD2 (5 bases). Germline CDR1 and CDR2: LNHDA and SQIVND (reference sequence). Trimming pared 3 bases from V and 4 bases from J, leaving 10 bases between. The CDR3 consists of 15 residues. CDR3: CASSIEGSGANVLTF. CDR3 nucleotides: TGTGCCAGTAGTATTGAGGGTTCCGGGGCCAACGTCCTGACTTTC.

This chain connects TRBV5-1 to TRBJ2-7; 9 bases map to TRBD2. CDR3 length equals 15 residues. Germline CDR1 and CDR2: SGHRS and YFSETQ. Trimming removed 4 bases from V and 1 base from J; junction bases left unmatched: 6. The CDR3 bases are TGCGCCAGCAGCACAGTAGCGGGGGAGTCCTACGAGCAGTACTTC. Residues: CASSTVAGESYEQYF. Combining the CDR3 with reference TRBV5-1 and TRBJ2-7 gives the whole variable domain KAGVTQTPRYLIKTRGQQVTLSCSPISGHRSVSWYQQTPGQGLQFLFEYFSETQRNKGNFPGRFSGRQFSNSRSEMNVSTLELGDSALYLCASSTVAGESYEQYFGPGTRLTVT.

The chain employs TRBV5-3 and TRBJ1-6, with a weak D call TRBD1 (5 bases). TRBV5-3 is filed as an ORF, its function uncertain. This CDR3 contains 16 residues. V gave up 3 bases and J gave up 1 base, with 11 bases separating them. CDR3 DNA sequence: TGTGCCAGAAGCTCCCGACAGAGGTCCTATAATTCACCCCTCCACTTT. Translating gives CARSSRQRSYNSPLHF.